The rows below give T cell receptor beta chains drawn from one sample of a study of blood T cells in healthy people across ages. Using its own MiXCR run on the 5' RACE reads, TCRdb lists one record per CDR3 protein. Here the sample spans just under 550,000 distinct CDR3 sequences, 24% being singletons. The same data also contributed to another study, on T cells of mothers and their children.

The sequenced sample consisted of blood. The source is a boy between 5 and 17 years old in good health. Each CDR3 is given with its conserved first and last residue. D genes are given only for firm matches. The listing skips clone size in some rows; elsewhere it reads once, few, many or a size class.

V gene	clone size	J gene	D gene	CDR3 DNA	CDR3 protein
TRBV6-1	NA	TRBJ1-2	NA	TGTGCCAGCAGTGCGGGGGGCATAGGCTATGGCTACACCTTC	CASSAGGIGYGYTF
TRBV20-1	NA	TRBJ2-1	TRBD2	TGCAGTGGATCGGGGGGAAGCTCCTACAATGAGCAGTTCTTC	CSGSGGSSYNEQFF
TRBV27	NA	TRBJ2-7	TRBD1	TGTGCCAGCGGCCTACAGGGGGAGAACGAGCAGTACTTC	CASGLQGENEQYF
TRBV3-1	few	TRBJ2-3	TRBD2	TGTGCCAGCAGCCCCCTTCTAGCGGTTACAGATACGCAGTATTTT	CASSPLLAVTDTQYF
TRBV20-1	few	TRBJ2-3	NA	TGCAGTGCTAGAGATCCGACAGCCCCCACAGATACGCAGTATTTT	CSARDPTAPTDTQYF
TRBV30	few	TRBJ2-7	NA	TGTGCCTGGGAAAGCGCTCAGGGCGAGCAGTACTTC	CAWESAQGEQYF
TRBV5-1	few	TRBJ2-3	NA	TGCGCCAGCCGTCGGACCCAGCTAGACACAGATACGCAGTATTTT	CASRRTQLDTDTQYF
TRBV4-3	NA	TRBJ2-5	TRBD1	TGCGCCAGCAGCCAAGCTATCGGACAGGGTGAGACCCAGTACTTC	CASSQAIGQGETQYF
TRBV27	NA	TRBJ1-4	TRBD1	TGTGCCAGCAGGGGTCAGGACAGGGCAGGTGAAAAACTGTTTTTT	CASRGQDRAGEKLFF
TRBV6-2/TRBV6-3	few	TRBJ1-5	NA	TGTGCCAGCAGTTCGGCGGCAGGTTTGGTGGGGAATCAGCCCCAGCATTTT	CASSSAAGLVGNQPQHF
TRBV7-9	NA	TRBJ1-4	NA	TGTGCCAGCAGCTTAGAGTGGGGTAATGAAAAACTGTTTTTT	CASSLEWGNEKLFF
TRBV25-1	few	TRBJ1-6	NA	TGTGCCAGCAGTGAATCGAGGGTCATGGGTTCACCCCTCCACTTT	CASSESRVMGSPLHF
TRBV29-1	many	TRBJ2-1	TRBD2	TGCAGCGTACGAAAAGGGACTAGTGAGGGTGAGCAGTTCTTC	CSVRKGTSEGEQFF
TRBV21-1	once	TRBJ2-1	NA	TGTGCCAGCAGCAAAGACGCCCCGAGGGATCATATCTCCTACAATGAGCAGTTCTTC	CASSKDAPRDHISYNEQFF
TRBV6-5	NA	TRBJ2-1	NA	TGTGCCAGCAGTAATCCCGGGTCCTACAATGAGCAGTTCTTC	CASSNPGSYNEQFF
TRBV29-1	few	TRBJ2-7	TRBD2	TGCAGCGTTGAAGATGGCCTAGCGGGTTCCAGCTCCTACGAGCGGTACTTC	CSVEDGLAGSSSYERYF
TRBV6-2/TRBV6-3	few	TRBJ2-7	TRBD1	TGTGCCAGCAGTACAGGGGGTCTGGACGAGCAGTACTTC	CASSTGGLDEQYF
TRBV7-2	NA	TRBJ2-3	TRBD2	TGTCCCAGCAGCCGCTTGATAGCGGGGGGCACAGATACGCAGTATTTT	CPSSRLIAGGTDTQYF
TRBV3-1	few	TRBJ1-1	NA	TGTGCCAGCAGCCAAGAAGGTAGGGCGGCTGAAGCTTTCTTT	CASSQEGRAAEAFF
TRBV20-1	NA	TRBJ2-7	TRBD1	TGCAGTGCCAGGCGACAGGGAAGTAACGAGCAGTACTTC	CSARRQGSNEQYF
TRBV27	NA	TRBJ2-6	NA	TGTGCCAGCAGCGATCACTCTGGGGCCAACGTCCTGACTTTC	CASSDHSGANVLTF
TRBV4-3	many	TRBJ1-3	NA	TGCGCCAGCAGCCAAGATCTGACTCCTGGAAACACCATATATTTT	CASSQDLTPGNTIYF
TRBV7-2	NA	TRBJ2-3	NA	TGTGCCAGCAGCTTAGGTTGGCGGGGCGCCCCCCGCACAGATACGCAGTATTTT	CASSLGWRGAPRTDTQYF
TRBV12-3/TRBV12-4	NA	TRBJ1-2	TRBD1	TGTGCCAGCAGTGACAGGGAGTTAAGCTATGGCTACACCTTC	CASSDRELSYGYTF
TRBV3-1	NA	TRBJ2-7	TRBD2	TGTGCCAGCAGCCAAGATCCTAGCGGATACGAGCAGTACTTC	CASSQDPSGYEQYF
TRBV28	NA	TRBJ1-2	NA	TGTGCCAGCGGACAACAGATTAACTATGGCTACACCTTC	CASGQQINYGYTF
TRBV20-1	few	TRBJ2-1	TRBD2	TGCAGTGCTACTGGACTAGCGGGAGGTTCTTACAATGAGCAGTTCTTC	CSATGLAGGSYNEQFF
TRBV11-2	few	TRBJ2-1	NA	TGTGCCAGCAGCTTAGGACGGGGAACTAGCCCCGACTACAATGAGCAGTTCTTC	CASSLGRGTSPDYNEQFF
TRBV4-3	few	TRBJ2-3	TRBD2	TGCGCCAGCAGCCAAAGCGGGGGGGGCGCAGATACGCAGTATTTT	CASSQSGGGADTQYF
TRBV11-2	few	TRBJ2-3	NA	TGTGCCAGCAGCCAGGAGTTGCCTGGACCGGCAGATACGCAGTATTTT	CASSQELPGPADTQYF
TRBV7-8	few	TRBJ2-1	NA	TGTGCCAGCAGCTTAGAGCGGAGGAATGAGCAGTTCTTC	CASSLERRNEQFF
TRBV28	NA	TRBJ1-2	NA	TGTGCCAGCAGACAAGTCGGGGGTTTCGACTATGGCTACACCTTC	CASRQVGGFDYGYTF
TRBV4-1	few	TRBJ2-5	NA	TGCGCCAGCAGCCACCCTCAAGAGACCCAGTACTTC	CASSHPQETQYF
TRBV7-9	NA	TRBJ2-1	NA	TGTGCCAGCAGCCCCCACCCGACTAGTTTCAATGAGCAGTTCTTC	CASSPHPTSFNEQFF
TRBV10-3	NA	TRBJ1-2	TRBD1	TGTGCCATCGGTGCCACAGGGGTTGGGTCTAACTATGGCTACACCTTC	CAIGATGVGSNYGYTF
TRBV7-3	NA	TRBJ2-7	NA	TGTGCCAGCAGGAAAAACGAGCAGTACTTC	CASRKNEQYF
TRBV6-5	NA	TRBJ2-5	TRBD1	TGTGCCAGCAGTTGGACAGGGGAGGCCCAGTACTTC	CASSWTGEAQYF
TRBV6-5	NA	TRBJ1-1	NA	TGTGCCAGCAGCGGGGCATTGCGGGCTTTCTTT	CASSGALRAFF
TRBV27	NA	TRBJ2-7	TRBD1	TGTGCCAGCGGAAAACGACAGGGTCGGAACGAGCAGTACTTC	CASGKRQGRNEQYF
TRBV5-1	NA	TRBJ2-2	TRBD1	TGCGCCAGCAGCCGGGACAGGGATTTGTCCGGGGAGCTGTTTTTT	CASSRDRDLSGELFF
TRBV7-2	NA	TRBJ2-7	TRBD2	TGTGCCAGCAGCCCTTACCTAGCGGGGTGCGAGCAGTACTTC	CASSPYLAGCEQYF
TRBV29-1	NA	TRBJ2-3	TRBD2	TGCAGCGTTGAAGAGGCTAGCGGGAGGTTCGATACGCAGTATTTT	CSVEEASGRFDTQYF
TRBV20-1	NA	TRBJ2-3	TRBD2	TGCAGTGCTAGAGATTCGGCCAGCGGGGTCACAGATACGCAGTATTTT	CSARDSASGVTDTQYF
TRBV4-2	NA	TRBJ2-5	TRBD2	TGTACCAGCAGCCAAGATATATCGGGAGGCGGGACCCAGTACTTC	CTSSQDISGGGTQYF
TRBV9	NA	TRBJ1-1	NA	TGTGCCAGCAGCCCAGAGAGGGAGTCGAACACTGAAGCTTTCTTT	CASSPERESNTEAFF
TRBV6-2/TRBV6-3	NA	TRBJ2-1	NA	TGTGCCAGCAGTCAAGGACGATTCAATGAGCAGTTCTTC	CASSQGRFNEQFF